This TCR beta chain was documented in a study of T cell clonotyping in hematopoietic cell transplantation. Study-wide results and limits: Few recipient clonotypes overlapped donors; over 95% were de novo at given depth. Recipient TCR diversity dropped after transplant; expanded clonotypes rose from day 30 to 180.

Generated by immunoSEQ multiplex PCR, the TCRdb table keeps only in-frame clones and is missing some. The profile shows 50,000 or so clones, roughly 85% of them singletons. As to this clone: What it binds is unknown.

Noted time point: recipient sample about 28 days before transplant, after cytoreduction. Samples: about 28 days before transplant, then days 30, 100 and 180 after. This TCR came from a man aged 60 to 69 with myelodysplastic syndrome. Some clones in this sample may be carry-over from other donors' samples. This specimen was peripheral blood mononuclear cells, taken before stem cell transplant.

CDR3 sequence (DNA): TGTGCCAGCGAACAGGGCGTCTCTGGGGCCAACGTCCTGACTTTC. Its protein is CASEQGVSGANVLTF. The V and J genes are TRBV6-6 and TRBJ2-6; D is possibly TRBD1 (6 bases). The germline CDR1 and CDR2 sequences are MNHNY and SVGAGI (reference sequence). Trimming removed 8 bases at V and 0 bases at J, with 11 bases between. CDR3 size: 15 residues.